This T cell receptor beta chain was obtained from a study of PD-1 blockade in classical Hodgkin lymphoma. Study details: Nivolumab dosed at 3 mg/kg went to patients intravenously every 2 weeks. Study results and caveats: Patients excluded were those beginning nivolumab under 1 year after ASCT. Lower baseline TCR diversity was reported for newly diagnosed patients than for healthy donors.

Profiled with immunoSEQ multiplex PCR; TCRdb holds only in-frame clones, not every one. The sample carries 120,000 to 150,000 clones, 78% recorded once. As regards this clone: Its antigen remains unidentified.

Each patient's relapse followed autologous stem cell transplantation, and brentuximab vedotin exposure varied. The clonotype was recovered from a human donor with classical Hodgkin lymphoma. Here the sequenced sample was peripheral blood mononuclear cells (PBMCs), taken before the second cycle of nivolumab.

For the CDR3, the DNA is TGTGCCAGCAGTTTCGATAGCGGGCTGGGGGTCGGGGAGCTGTTTTTT. Translation: CASSFDSGLGVGELFF. V gene TRBV27 combines with J gene TRBJ2-2, with 7 bases fitting TRBD2. The germline V gene has CDR1 MNHEY and CDR2 SMNVEV (reference sequence). The CDR3 extends over 16 amino acids. V lost 3 bases, J lost 7 bases, and 11 bases stayed unmatched.